This T cell receptor (beta chain) stems from a study of blood T cell repertoires in COVID-19. At the level of the study: The United States, Italy and Spain provided the acute and convalescent COVID-19 samples. PBMCs, B-cell-depleted T cells, or T cells provided the cDNA or gDNA that made up the material.

Germline CDR1 and CDR2: PRHDT and FYEKMQ (reference sequence). J gave up 7 bases and V 3 bases, and 2 bases lay outside the gene matches. There are 13 residues in the CDR3. In Seattle, patients joined the study during active infection and were tracked longitudinally. Sequencing was performed with immunoSEQ multiplex PCR; in TCRdb, only in-frame clones are kept and a portion is missing. The sample records almost 300,000 clones, nearly 90% being singletons. Sample: peripheral blood. This TCR was sampled from a woman aged 30 to 39 with COVID-19, enrolled during active disease. This chain links TRBV13 with TRBJ1-1; 10 bases are shared with TRBD1. In nucleotides, the CDR3 is TGTGCCAGCAGCTTGGACAGGGGGGTTGAAGCTTTCTTT. It yields the protein CASSLDRGVEAFF.